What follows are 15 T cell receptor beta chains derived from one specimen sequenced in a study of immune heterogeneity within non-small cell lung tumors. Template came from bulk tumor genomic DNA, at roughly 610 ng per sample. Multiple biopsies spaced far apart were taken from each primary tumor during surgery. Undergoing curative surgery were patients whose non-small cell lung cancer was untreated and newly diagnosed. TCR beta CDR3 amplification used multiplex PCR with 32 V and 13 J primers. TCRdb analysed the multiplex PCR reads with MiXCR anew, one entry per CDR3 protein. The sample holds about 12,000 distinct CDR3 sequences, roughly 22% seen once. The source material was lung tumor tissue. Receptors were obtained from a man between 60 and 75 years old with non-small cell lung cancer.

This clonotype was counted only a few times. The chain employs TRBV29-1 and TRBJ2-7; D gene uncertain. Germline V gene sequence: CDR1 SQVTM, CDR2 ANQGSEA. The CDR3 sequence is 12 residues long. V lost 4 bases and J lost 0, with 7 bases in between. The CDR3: CSVGDGSYEQYF. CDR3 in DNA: TGCAGCGTTGGAGACGGCTCCTACGAGCAGTACTTC.

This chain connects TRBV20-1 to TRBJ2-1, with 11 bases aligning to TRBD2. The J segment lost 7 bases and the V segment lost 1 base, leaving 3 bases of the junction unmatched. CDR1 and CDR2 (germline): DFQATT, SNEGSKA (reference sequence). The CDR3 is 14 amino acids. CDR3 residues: CSARVAGGPNEQFF. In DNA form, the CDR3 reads TGCAGTGCTAGAGTAGCGGGAGGGCCGAATGAGCAGTTCTTC.

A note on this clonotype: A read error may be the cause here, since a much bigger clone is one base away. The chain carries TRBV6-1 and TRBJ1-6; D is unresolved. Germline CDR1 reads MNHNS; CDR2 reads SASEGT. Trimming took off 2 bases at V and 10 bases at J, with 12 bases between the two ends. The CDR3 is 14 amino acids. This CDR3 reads CASSELEYGSPLHF. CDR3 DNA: TGTGCCAGCAGTGAACTTGAGTACGGATCACCCCTCCACTTT.

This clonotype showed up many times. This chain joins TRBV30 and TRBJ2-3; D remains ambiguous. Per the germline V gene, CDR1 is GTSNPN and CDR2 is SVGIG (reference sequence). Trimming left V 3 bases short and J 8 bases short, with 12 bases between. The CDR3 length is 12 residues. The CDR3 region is CAWRTQASTQYF. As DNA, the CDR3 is TGTGCCTGGAGAACCCAGGCCTCTACGCAGTATTTT.

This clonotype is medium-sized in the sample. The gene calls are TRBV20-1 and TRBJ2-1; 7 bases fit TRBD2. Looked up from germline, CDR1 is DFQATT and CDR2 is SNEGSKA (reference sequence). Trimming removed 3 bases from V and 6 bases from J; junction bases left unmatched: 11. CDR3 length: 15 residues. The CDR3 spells CSARAPSGAANEQFF. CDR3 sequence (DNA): TGCAGTGCTAGGGCCCCTAGCGGAGCTGCCAATGAGCAGTTCTTC.

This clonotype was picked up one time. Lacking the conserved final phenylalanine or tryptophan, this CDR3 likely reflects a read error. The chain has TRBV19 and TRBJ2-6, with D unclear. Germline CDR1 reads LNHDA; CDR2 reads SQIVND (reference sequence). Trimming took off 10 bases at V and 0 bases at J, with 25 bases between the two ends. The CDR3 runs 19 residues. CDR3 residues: CATRMKVGQVDSGANVLTC. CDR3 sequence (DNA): TGTGCCACCCGGATGAAGGTCGGGCAGGTGGACTCTGGGGCCAACGTCCTGACTTGC.

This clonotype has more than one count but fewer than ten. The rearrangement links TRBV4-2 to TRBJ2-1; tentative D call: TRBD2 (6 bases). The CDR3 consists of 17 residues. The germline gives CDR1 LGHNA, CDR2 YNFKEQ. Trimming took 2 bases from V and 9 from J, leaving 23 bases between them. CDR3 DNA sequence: TGTGCCAGCAGCCAAACCCGGACGGGCGGGACGGGGAGTGAGCAGTTCTTC. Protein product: CASSQTRTGGTGSEQFF.

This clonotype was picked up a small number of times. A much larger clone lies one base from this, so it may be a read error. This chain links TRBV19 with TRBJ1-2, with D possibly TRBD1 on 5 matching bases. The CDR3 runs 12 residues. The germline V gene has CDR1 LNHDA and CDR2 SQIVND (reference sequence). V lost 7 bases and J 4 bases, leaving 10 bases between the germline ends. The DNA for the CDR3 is TGTGCCAGTACACAGGAGGGCTATGGCTACACCTTC. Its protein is CASTQEGYGYTF.

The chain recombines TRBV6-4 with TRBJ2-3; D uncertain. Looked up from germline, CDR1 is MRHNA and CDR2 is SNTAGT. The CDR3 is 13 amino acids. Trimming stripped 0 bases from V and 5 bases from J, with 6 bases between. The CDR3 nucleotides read TGTGCCAGCAGTGACTCCCTGGGAGATACGCAGTATTTT. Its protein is CASSDSLGDTQYF.

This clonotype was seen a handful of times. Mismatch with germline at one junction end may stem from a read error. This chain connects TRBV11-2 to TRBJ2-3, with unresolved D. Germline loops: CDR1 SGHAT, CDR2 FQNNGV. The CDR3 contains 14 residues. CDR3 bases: TGTGCCAACAGCTCCCTAGGTCCCACAGATACGCAGTATTTT. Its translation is CANSSLGPTDTQYF.

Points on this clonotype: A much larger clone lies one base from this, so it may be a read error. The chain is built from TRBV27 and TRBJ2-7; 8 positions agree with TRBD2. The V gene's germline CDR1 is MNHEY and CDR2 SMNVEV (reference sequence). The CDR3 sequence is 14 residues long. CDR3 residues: CAISWSGGSYEQYF. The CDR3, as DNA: TGTGCCATCAGTTGGAGCGGGGGCTCATACGAGCAGTACTTC.

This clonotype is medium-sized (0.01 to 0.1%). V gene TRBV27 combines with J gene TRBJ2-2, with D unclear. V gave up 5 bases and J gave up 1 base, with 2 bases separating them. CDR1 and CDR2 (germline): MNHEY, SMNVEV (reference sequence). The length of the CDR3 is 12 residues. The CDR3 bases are TGTGCCAGCAGTCAGAACACCGGGGAGCTGTTTTTT. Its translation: CASSQNTGELFF.

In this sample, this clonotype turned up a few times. This chain's CDR3 is CASSLIAGVSYEQYF. DNA of the CDR3: TGTGCCAGCAGCTTAATAGCGGGAGTGTCCTACGAGCAGTACTTC. The chain employs TRBV6-4 and TRBJ2-7; 9 nucleotides line up with TRBD2. CDR3 length: 15 residues. V gave up 6 bases and J gave up 1 base; unmatched junction bases: 7. Germline CDR1 is MRHNA and CDR2 is SNTAGT.

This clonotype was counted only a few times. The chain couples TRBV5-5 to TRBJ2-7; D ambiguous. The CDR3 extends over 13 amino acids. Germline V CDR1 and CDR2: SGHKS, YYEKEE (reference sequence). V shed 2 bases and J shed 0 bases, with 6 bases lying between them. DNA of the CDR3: TGTGCCAGCAGCTTAGGGTTCTCCTACGAGCAGTACTTC. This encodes CASSLGFSYEQYF.

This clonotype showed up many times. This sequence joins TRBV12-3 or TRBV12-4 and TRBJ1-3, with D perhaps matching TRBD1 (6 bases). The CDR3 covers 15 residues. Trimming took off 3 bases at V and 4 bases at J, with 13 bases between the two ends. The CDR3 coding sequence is TGTGCCAGCAGTTTCGGGGCAGGGGTGGGAAACACCATATATTTT. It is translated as CASSFGAGVGNTIYF.